Given below is one T cell receptor beta chain in context. The data belong to a study of T-cell reconstitution after alpha-beta-depleted transplantation in children. Trimming took 4 bases from V and 5 from J; bases not matched to a gene: 9. The CDR3 totals 17 residues. Germline CDR1 reads SGHRS; CDR2 reads YFSETQ. The TCRbeta library incorporated unique molecular identifiers. MiXCR, run by TCRdb on the PCR reads, gives a single entry per CDR3 protein. The repertoire holds about 610,000 distinct CDR3 sequences, with 10% to 13% as singletons. The chain uses TRBV5-1 and TRBJ2-3, with TRBD2 matching 14 bases. This clonotype originated in a human donor who donated a stem cell graft to a child with acute myeloid leukemia. This specimen was PBMCs from the stem cell graft donor, taken from the stem cell graft. CDR3 sequence (DNA): TGCGCCAGCAGCCCGAGACTAGCGGGAGGGCGCATAGATACGCAGTATTTT. It encodes CASSPRLAGGRIDTQYF.